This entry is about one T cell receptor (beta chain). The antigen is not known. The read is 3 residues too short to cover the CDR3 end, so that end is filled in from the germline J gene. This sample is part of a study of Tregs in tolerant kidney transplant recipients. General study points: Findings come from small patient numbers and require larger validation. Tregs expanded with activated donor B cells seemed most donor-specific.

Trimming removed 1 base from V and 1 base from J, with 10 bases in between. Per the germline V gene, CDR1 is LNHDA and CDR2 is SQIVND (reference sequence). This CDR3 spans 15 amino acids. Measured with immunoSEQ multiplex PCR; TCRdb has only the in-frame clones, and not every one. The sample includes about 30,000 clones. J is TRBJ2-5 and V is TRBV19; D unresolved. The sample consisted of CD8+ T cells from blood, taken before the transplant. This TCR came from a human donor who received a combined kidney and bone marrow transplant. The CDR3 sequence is CASSIGGHPQETQYF. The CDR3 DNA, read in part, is TGTGCCAGTAGTATAGGTGGGCATCCCCAAGAGACC.